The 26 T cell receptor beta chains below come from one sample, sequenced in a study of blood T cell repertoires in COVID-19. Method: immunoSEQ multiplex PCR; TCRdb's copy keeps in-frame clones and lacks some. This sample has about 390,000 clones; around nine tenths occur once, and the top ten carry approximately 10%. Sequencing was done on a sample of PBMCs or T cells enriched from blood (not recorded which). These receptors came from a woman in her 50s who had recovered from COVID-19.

The CDR3 reads CASSLILTIEAFF. The CDR3 bases are TGTGCCAGCAGTTTAATTTTAACAATTGAAGCTTTCTTT. This chain connects TRBV12-3 or TRBV12-4 to TRBJ1-1, with D unresolved. The CDR3 sequence is 13 residues long. V lost 2 bases to trimming and J lost 7 bases, with 11 bases between them.

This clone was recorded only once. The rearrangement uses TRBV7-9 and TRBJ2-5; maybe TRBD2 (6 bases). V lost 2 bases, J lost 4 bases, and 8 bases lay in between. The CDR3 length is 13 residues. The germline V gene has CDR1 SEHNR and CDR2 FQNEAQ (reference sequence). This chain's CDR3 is CASSLIGGETQYF. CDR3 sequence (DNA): TGTGCCAGCAGCTTAATCGGGGGAGAGACCCAGTACTTC.

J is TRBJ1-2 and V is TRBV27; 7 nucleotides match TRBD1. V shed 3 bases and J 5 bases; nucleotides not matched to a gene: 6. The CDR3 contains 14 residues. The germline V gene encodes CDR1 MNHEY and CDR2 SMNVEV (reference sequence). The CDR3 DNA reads TGTGCCAGCAGTTTTAAGGGGGCGGAGTATGGCTACACCTTC. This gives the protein CASSFKGAEYGYTF.

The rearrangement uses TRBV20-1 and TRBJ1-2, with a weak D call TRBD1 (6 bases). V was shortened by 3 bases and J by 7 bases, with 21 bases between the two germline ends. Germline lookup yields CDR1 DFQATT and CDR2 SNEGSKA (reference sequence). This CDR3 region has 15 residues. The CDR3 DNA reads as TGCAGTGCTAGTCAGTACGGGGGGGACACTGCTGGCTACACCTTC. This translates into CSASQYGGDTAGYTF.

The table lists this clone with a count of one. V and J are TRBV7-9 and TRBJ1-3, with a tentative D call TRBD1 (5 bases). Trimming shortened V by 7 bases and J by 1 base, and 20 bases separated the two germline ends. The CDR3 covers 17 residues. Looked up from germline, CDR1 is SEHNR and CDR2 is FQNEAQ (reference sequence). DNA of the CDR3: TGTGCCAGCACCGCCCTTCGGGGCGGGAAATCTGGAAACACCATATATTTT. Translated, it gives CASTALRGGKSGNTIYF.

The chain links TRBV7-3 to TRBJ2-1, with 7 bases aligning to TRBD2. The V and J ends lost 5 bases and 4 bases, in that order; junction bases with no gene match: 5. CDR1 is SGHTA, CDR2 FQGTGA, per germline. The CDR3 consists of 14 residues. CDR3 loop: CASSLPGLYNEQFF. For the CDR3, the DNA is TGTGCCAGCAGCCTACCGGGACTATACAATGAGCAGTTCTTC. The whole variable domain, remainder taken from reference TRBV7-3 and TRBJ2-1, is GAGVSQTPSNKVTEKGKYVELRCDPISGHTALYWYRQSLGQGPEFLIYFQGTGAADDSGLPNDRFFAVRPEGSVSTLKIQRTERGDSAVYLCASSLPGLYNEQFFGPGTRLTVL.

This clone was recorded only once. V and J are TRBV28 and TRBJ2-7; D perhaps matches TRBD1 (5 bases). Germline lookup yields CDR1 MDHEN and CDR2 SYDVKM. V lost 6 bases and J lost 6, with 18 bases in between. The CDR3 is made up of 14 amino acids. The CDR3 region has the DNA TGTGCCAGCAGCTATAGTATACAGGCGTTCGAGCAGTACTTC. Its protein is CASSYSIQAFEQYF.

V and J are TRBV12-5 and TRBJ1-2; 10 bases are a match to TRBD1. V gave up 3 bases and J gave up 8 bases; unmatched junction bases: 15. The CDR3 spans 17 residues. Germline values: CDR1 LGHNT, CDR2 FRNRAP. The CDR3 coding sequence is TGTGCTAGTGGTTTCTTCACGGGACAGGGGCTATCGAGCGGCTACACCTTC. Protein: CASGFFTGQGLSSGYTF.

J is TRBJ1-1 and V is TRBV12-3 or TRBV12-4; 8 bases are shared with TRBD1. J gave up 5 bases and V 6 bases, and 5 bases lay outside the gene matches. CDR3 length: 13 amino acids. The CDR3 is CASRTTGETEAFF. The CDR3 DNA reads TGTGCCAGCAGAACGACAGGGGAGACTGAAGCTTTCTTT.

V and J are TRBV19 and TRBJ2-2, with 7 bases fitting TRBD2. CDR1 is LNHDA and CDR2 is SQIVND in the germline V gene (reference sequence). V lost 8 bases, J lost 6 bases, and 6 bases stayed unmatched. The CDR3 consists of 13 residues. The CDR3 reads CASREAAPGELFF. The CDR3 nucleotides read TGTGCCAGTCGGGAGGCGGCTCCCGGGGAGCTGTTTTTT.

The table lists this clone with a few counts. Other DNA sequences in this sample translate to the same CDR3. The CDR3 is CASSSTGTNYNEQFF. CDR3 DNA sequence: TGTGCCAGCAGCTCAACCGGGACAAATTACAATGAGCAGTTCTTC. This chain uses TRBV7-2 with TRBJ2-1; D is perhaps TRBD1 (6 bases). The ends were cut back, 4 bases at V and 4 bases at J, with 14 bases in the middle. This CDR3 comprises 15 residues. Germline lookup yields CDR1 SGHTA and CDR2 FQGNSA.

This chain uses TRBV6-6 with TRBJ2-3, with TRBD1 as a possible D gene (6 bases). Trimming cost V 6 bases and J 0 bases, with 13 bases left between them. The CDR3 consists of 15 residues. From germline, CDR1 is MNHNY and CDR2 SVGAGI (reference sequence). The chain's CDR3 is CASSLQGGSTDTQYF. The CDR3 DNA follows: TGTGCCAGCAGCCTACAGGGTGGAAGCACAGATACGCAGTATTTT.

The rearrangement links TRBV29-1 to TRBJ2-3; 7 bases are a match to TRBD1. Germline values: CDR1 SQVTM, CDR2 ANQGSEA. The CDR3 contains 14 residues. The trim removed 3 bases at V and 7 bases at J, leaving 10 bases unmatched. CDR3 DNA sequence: TGCAGCGTTGAGACAGGGTTTCCAATGAATACGCAGTATTTT. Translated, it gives CSVETGFPMNTQYF.

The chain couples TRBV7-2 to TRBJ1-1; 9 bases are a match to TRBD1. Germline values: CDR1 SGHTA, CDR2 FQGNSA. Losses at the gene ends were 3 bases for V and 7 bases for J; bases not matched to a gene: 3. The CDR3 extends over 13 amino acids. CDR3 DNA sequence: TGTGCCAGCAGCTTGGACAGGGGCATTGAAGCTTTCTTT. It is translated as CASSLDRGIEAFF.

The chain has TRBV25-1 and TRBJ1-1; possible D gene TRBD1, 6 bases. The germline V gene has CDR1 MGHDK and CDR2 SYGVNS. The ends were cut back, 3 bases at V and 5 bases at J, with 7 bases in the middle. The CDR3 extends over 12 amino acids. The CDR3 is CASSEQGTEAFF. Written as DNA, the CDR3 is TGTGCCAGCAGTGAGCAGGGGACTGAAGCTTTCTTT. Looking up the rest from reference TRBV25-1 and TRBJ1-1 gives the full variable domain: EADIYQTPRYLVIGTGKKITLECSQTMGHDKMYWYQQDPGMELHLIHYSYGVNSTEKGDLSSESTVSRIRTEHFPLTLESARPSHTSQYLCASSEQGTEAFFGQGTRLTVV.

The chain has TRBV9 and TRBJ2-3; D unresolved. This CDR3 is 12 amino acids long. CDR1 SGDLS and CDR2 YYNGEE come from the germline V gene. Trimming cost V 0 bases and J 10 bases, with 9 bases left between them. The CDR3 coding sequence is TGTGCCAGCAGCGTAGGGCCCGAACCGCAGTATTTT. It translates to CASSVGPEPQYF.

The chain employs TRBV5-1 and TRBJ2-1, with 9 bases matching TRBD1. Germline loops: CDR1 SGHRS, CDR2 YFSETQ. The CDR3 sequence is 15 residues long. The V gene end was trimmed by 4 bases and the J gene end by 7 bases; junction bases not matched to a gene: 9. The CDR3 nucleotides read TGCGCCAGCAGCCCCTGGACAGGGGTGGGGAATGAGCAGTTCTTC. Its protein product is CASSPWTGVGNEQFF.

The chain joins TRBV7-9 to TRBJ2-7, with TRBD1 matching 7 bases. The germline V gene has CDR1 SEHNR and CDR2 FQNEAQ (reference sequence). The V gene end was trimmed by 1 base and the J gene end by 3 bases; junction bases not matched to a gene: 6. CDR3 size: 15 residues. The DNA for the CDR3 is TGTGCCAGCAGCTTAGGCGGACAGGTGGGCTACGAGCAGTACTTC. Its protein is CASSLGGQVGYEQYF.

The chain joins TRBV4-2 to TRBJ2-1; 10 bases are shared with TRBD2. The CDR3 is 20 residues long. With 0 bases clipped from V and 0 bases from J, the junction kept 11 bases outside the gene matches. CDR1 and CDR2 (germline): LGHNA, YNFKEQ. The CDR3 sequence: CASSQEFPAGGSISYNEQFF. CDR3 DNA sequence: TGTGCCAGCAGCCAAGAATTTCCAGCGGGGGGGTCTATCTCCTACAATGAGCAGTTCTTC.

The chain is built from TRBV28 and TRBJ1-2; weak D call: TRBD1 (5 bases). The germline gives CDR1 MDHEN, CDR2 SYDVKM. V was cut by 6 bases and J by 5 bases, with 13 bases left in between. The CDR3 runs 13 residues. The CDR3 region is CASRLGQGYGYTF. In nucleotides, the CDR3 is TGTGCCAGCAGGTTGGGGCAAGGATATGGCTACACCTTC.

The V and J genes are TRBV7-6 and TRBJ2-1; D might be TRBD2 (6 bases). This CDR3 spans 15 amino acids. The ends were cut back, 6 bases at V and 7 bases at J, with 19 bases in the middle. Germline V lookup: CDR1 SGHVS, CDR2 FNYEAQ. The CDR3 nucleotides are TGTGCCAGCAGACCACTAACACGGGGGTGGAATGAGCAGTTCTTC. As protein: CASRPLTRGWNEQFF.

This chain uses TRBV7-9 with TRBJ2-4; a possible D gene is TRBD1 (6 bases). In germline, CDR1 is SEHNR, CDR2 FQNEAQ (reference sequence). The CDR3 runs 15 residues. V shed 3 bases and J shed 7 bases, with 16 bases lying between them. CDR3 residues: CASSLGTGRRNIQYF. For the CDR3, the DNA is TGTGCCAGCAGCTTGGGAACAGGGAGAAGGAACATTCAGTACTTC.

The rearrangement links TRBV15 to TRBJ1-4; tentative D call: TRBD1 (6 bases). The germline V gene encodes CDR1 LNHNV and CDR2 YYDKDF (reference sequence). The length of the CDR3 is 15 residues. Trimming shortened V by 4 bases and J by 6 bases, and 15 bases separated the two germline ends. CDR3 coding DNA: TGTGCCACCAGCAAAATACAGGGAACCGATGAAAAACTGTTTTTT. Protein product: CATSKIQGTDEKLFF.

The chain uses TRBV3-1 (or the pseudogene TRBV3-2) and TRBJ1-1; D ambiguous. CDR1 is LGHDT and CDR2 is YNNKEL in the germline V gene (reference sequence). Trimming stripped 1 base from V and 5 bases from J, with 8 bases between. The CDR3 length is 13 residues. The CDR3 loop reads CASSQASGTEAFF. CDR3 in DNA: TGTGCCAGCAGCCAAGCATCAGGAACTGAAGCTTTCTTT.

As DNA, the CDR3 is TGCGCCAGCAGCCCCGACATCTTGTATTCACCCCTCCACTTT. It yields the protein CASSPDILYSPLHF. The chain couples TRBV4-1 to TRBJ1-6; D remains ambiguous. Germline V gene lookup returns CDR1 MGHRA and CDR2 YSYEKL. V lost 4 bases, J lost 8 bases, and 12 bases lay in between. This CDR3 comprises 14 residues.

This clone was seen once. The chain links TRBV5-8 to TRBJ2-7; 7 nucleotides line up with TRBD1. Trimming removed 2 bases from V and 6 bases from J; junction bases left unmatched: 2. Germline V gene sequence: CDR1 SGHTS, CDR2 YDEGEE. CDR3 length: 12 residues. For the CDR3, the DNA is TGTGCCAGCAGCTTTACAGGGGCCGAGCAGTACTTC. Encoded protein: CASSFTGAEQYF.